This TCR beta chain was sequenced during a study of T cell responses to AZD1222 COVID-19 vaccine. Study-level results: There were mostly white British donors and more females than males, and clonal diversity was possibly underestimated.

The CDR3 is 13 amino acids. V was clipped by 6 bases and J by 4 bases; unmatched bases: 3. Per the germline V gene, CDR1 is SNHLY and CDR2 is FYNNEI. Here immunoSEQ multiplex PCR was the method, and the copy in TCRdb shows in-frame clones only, minus some. In the table there are 140,000 to 150,000 clones, roughly 87% of which are singletons. Remarks on this clone: The antigen remains undetermined.

The sample was peripheral blood, taken 28 days after the second dose of the MenACWY control vaccine. This TCR derives from an adult who received the MenACWY meningococcal vaccine as a control. The gene calls are TRBV2 and TRBJ1-1; 9 bases match TRBD1. CDR3 amino acids: CASRGQGGTEAFF. Here the CDR3 DNA reads TGTGCCAGCAGGGGACAGGGCGGCACTGAAGCTTTCTTT.